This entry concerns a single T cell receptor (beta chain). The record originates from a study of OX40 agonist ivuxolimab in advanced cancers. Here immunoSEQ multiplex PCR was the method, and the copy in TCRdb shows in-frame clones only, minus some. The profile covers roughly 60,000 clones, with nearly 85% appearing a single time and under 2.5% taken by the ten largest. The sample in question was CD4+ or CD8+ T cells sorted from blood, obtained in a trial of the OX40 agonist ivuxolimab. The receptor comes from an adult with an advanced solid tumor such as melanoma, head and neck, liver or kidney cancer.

The CDR3 DNA reads as TGTGCCAGCAGCCAAGATCCAGGTCGGGTCCAGCATTTT. This codes for CASSQDPGRVQHF. This chain uses TRBV4-2 with TRBJ1-5; D remains unclear. This CDR3 is 13 amino acids long. Trimming left V 0 bases short and J 12 bases short, with 12 bases between. Germline loops: CDR1 LGHNA, CDR2 YNFKEQ.